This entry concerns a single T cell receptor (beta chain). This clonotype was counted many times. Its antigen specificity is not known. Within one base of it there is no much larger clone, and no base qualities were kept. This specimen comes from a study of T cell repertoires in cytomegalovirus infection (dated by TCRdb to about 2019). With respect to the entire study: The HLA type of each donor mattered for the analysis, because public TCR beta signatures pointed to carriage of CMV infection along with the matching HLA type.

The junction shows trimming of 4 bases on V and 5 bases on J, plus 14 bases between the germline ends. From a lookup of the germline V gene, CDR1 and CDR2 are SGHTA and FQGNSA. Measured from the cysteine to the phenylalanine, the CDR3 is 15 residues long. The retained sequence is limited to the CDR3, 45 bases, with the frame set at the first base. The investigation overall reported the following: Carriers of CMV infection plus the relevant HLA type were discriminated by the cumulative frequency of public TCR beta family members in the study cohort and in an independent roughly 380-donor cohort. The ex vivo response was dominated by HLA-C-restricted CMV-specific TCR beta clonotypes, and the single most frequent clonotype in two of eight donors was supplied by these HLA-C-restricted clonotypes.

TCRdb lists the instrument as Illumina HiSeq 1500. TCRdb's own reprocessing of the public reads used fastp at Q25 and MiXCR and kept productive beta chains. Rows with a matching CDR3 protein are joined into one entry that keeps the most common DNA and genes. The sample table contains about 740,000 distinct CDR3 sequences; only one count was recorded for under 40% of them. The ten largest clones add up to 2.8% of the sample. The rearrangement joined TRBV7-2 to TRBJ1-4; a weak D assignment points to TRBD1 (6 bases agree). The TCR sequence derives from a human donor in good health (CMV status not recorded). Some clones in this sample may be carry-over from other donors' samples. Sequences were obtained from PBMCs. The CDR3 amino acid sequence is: CASSSHGRGNEKLFF. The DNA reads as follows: TGTGCCAGCAGCTCCCACGGCAGGGGCAATGAAAAACTGTTTTTT.